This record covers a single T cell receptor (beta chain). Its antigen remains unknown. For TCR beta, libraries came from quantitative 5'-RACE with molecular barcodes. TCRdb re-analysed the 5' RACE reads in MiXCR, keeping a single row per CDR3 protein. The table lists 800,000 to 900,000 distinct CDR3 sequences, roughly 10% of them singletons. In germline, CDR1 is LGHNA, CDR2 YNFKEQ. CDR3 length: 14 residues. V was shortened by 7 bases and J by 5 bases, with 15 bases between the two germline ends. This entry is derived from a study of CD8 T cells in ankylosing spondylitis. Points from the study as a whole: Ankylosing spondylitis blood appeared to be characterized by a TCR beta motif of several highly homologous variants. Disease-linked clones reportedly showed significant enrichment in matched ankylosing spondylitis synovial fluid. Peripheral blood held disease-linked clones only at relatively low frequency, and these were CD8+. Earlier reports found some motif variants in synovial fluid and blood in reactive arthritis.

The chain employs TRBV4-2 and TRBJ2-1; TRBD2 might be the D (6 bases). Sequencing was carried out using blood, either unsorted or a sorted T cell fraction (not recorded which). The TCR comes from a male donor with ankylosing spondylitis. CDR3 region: CASTGGLFNNEQFF. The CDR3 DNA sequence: TGTGCCAGCACCGGGGGACTCTTCAACAATGAGCAGTTCTTC.